This record covers a single T cell receptor (beta chain). This entry belongs to a study of OX40 agonist ivuxolimab in advanced cancers. Blood got drawn at baseline, again on cycle 4 day 1, and then on cycle 7 day 1. The table came from immunoSEQ multiplex PCR; TCRdb's copy has only in-frame clones and leaves some out. The repertoire consists of around 20,000 clones, with about 80% occurring once and the leading ten covering around 40%. The TCR comes from an adult with an advanced solid tumor such as melanoma, head and neck, liver or kidney cancer. The starting material was CD4+ or CD8+ T cells sorted from blood, obtained in a trial of the OX40 agonist ivuxolimab.

CDR3 DNA sequence: TGTGCCAGCAGTGGGACTAGCGGGGACCCAACCCATGAGCAGTTCTTC. Translating it yields CASSGTSGDPTHEQFF. The chain uses TRBV6-4 and TRBJ2-1, with TRBD2 matching 12 bases. Germline V lookup: CDR1 MRHNA, CDR2 SNTAGT. After removal of 4 bases from V and 8 bases from J, the junction contained 9 bases not matched to a gene. CDR3 length: 16 residues.